This T cell receptor beta chain was found in a study of CD8 T cells in Susac syndrome. A quantity of 0.5 to 1 ug RNA underwent reverse transcription using random hexamers. TCRdb passed the immunoSEQ multiplex PCR reads through MiXCR, listing each CDR3 protein once. This table holds approximately 300,000 distinct CDR3 sequences, roughly 85% found once. The CDR3 totals 12 residues. Germline assignment: CDR1 LNHDA and CDR2 SQIVND (reference sequence). Trimming left V 4 bases short and J 7 bases short, with 10 bases between. Blood CD8+ and CD4+ T cells underwent high-throughput TCR beta sequencing. This receptor was taken from a human donor with multiple sclerosis. Sequenced input: CD8+ T cells from PBMCs. The V gene is TRBV19, the J gene TRBJ1-1; D is unclear. The CDR3 loop is CASSTFISEAFF. The CDR3 DNA follows: TGTGCCAGTAGTACATTTATCAGTGAAGCTTTCTTT. The full variable domain, rest sourced from reference TRBV19 and TRBJ1-1, is DGGITQSPKYLFRKEGQNVTLSCEQNLNHDAMYWYRQDPGQGLRLIYYSQIVNDFQKGDIAEGYSVSREKKESFPLTVTSAQKNPTAFYLCASSTFISEAFFGQGTRLTVV.